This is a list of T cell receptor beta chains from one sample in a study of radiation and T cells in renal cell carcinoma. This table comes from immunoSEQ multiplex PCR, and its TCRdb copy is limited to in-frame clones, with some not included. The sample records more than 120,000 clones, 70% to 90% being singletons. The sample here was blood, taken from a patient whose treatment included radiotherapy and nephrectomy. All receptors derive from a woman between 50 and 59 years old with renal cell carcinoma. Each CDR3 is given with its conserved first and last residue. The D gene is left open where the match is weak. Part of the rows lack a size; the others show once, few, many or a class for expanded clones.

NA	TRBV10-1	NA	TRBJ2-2	CATRDGANTGELFF	TGCGCCACCCGGGACGGAGCGAACACCGGGGAGCTGTTTTTT
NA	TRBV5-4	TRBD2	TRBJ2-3	CASSLIAGVADTQYF	TGTGCCAGCAGCCTTATAGCGGGAGTCGCAGATACGCAGTATTTT
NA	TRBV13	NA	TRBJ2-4	CASEEAGAKNIQYF	TGTGCCAGCGAAGAGGCGGGGGCCAAAAACATTCAGTACTTC
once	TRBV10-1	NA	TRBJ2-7	CASSESLATGEEQYF	TGCGCCAGCAGTGAGTCACTAGCAACGGGGGAAGAGCAGTACTTC
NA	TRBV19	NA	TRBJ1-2	CASSEDNYGYTF	TGTGCCAGTAGCGAGGATAACTATGGCTACACCTTC
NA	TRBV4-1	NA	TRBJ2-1	CASSQELVSYNEQFF	TGCGCCAGCAGCCAAGAGCTAGTTTCCTACAATGAGCAGTTCTTC
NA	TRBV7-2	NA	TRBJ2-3	CASSSKRAQRGTDTQYF	TGTGCCAGCAGCTCGAAAAGGGCCCAGAGGGGCACAGATACGCAGTATTTT
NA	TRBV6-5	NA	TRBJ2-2	CASRGTGHGELFF	TGTGCCAGCAGAGGGACGGGGCACGGGGAGCTGTTTTTT
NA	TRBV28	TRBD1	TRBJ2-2	CATDEFGQGMSNTGELFF	TGTGCCACAGACGAATTCGGACAGGGGATGTCGAACACCGGGGAGCTGTTTTTT
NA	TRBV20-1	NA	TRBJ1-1	CSAVNTEAFF	TGCAGTGCTGTTAACACTGAAGCTTTCTTT
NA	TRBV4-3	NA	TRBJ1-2	CASSQDTRASNYGYTF	TGCGCCAGCAGCCAAGATACGAGGGCGTCTAACTATGGCTACACCTTC
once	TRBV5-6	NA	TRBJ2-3	CASKGISTDTQYF	TGTGCCAGCAAGGGGATAAGCACAGATACGCAGTATTTT
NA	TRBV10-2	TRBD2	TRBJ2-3	CASRPGLAGNTDTQYF	TGCGCCAGCAGACCCGGACTAGCGGGGAACACAGATACGCAGTATTTT
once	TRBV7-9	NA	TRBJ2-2	CASSPASSNTGELFF	TGTGCCAGCAGCCCCGCGTCGTCGAACACCGGGGAGCTGTTTTTT
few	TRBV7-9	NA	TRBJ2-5	CASSTAGMVETQYF	TGTGCCAGCAGCACCGCGGGGATGGTAGAGACCCAGTACTTC
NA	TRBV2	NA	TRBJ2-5	CASGGRGAQETQYF	TGTGCCAGCGGGGGAAGGGGGGCCCAAGAGACCCAGTACTTC
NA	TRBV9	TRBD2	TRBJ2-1	CASSEGTSGIYEQFF	TGTGCCAGCAGCGAGGGGACTAGCGGGATTTATGAGCAGTTCTTC
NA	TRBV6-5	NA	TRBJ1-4	CASSLGIGNDEKLFF	TGTGCCAGCAGTTTGGGGATTGGAAATGATGAAAAACTGTTTTTT
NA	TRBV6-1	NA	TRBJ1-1	CASSGGWNTEAFF	TGTGCCAGCTCTGGCGGATGGAACACTGAAGCTTTCTTT
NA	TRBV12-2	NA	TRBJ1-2	CASRSDPYGYTF	TGTGCAAGTCGCTCCGATCCCTATGGCTACACCTTC
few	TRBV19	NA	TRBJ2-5	CASSMPGEGEQETQYF	TGTGCCAGTAGTATGCCGGGGGAGGGGGAACAAGAGACCCAGTACTTC
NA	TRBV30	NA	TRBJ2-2	CAWDYRGLFF	TGTGCCTGGGATTACCGGGGGCTGTTTTTT
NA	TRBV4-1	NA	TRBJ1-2	CASSQWEISAYGYTF	TGCGCCAGCAGCCAATGGGAGATCAGTGCCTATGGCTACACCTTC
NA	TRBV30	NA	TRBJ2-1	CAWRANSYNEQFF	TGTGCCTGGAGAGCGAATTCCTACAATGAGCAGTTCTTC
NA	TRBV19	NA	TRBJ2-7	CASSIQTNPGEQYF	TGTGCCAGTAGTATCCAGACAAACCCGGGCGAGCAGTACTTC
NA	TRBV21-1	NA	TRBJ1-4	CASRSADGSPNEKLFF	TGTGCCAGCAGGTCAGCCGATGGGAGTCCTAATGAAAAACTGTTTTTT
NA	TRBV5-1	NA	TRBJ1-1	CASSTQGPLPVIMNTEAFF	TGCGCCAGCAGCACACAGGGCCCACTACCCGTAATAATGAACACTGAAGCTTTCTTT
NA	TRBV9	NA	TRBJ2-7	CASSEGHGSSYEQYF	TGTGCCAGCAGCGAGGGACACGGGAGCTCCTACGAGCAGTACTTC
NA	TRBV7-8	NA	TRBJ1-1	CASSPRIGNTEAFF	TGTGCCAGCAGCCCAAGGATTGGGAACACTGAAGCTTTCTTT